This T cell receptor (beta chain) was found in a study of tumor-infiltrating lymphocytes in primary liver carcinoma. Turning to the study itself: The tumors, T1-T3 N0M0 lesions, were about 4.2 to 10 cm across.

The CDR3 extends over 15 amino acids. Germline loops: CDR1 SGHAT, CDR2 FQNNGV. From 450 to 550 ng total RNA, TCR beta cDNA was generated with a primer in the constant region. Investigators got TCR beta libraries out of three nested multiplex PCR rounds, done with slightly modified ARM-PCR. The two initial PCR rounds, approximately 10 cycles each, used TRBV1-TRBV30 forward and C-beta reverse primers. MiXCR, applied by TCRdb to the multiplex PCR reads, yields one record per CDR3 protein. The table includes roughly 120,000 distinct CDR3 sequences, roughly three fifths detected once. Co-extraction of both nucleic acids (RNA and DNA) used roughly 18-32 mg of unsorted bulk tissue. All patients had surgically resected primary liver carcinoma. Five discrete regions of every tumor underwent sampling. Every tumor specimen contained over 80% viable tumor cells. Regarding this clonotype: An end of the junction differs from the germline gene, which may be a read error.

Source material: liver tumor tissue from sampling region 3. Subset: tumor region T3, left-lateral pole. This TCR was recovered from a woman aged 55-75 years with primary liver carcinoma and hepatitis B virus infection. The chain has TRBV11-2 and TRBJ2-7; the D gene is possibly TRBD2 (5 bases). The CDR3 here is CTSSLLLATSYEQYF. The DNA of the CDR3 is TGTACCAGCAGCTTACTCCTAGCAACCTCCTACGAGCAGTACTTC.